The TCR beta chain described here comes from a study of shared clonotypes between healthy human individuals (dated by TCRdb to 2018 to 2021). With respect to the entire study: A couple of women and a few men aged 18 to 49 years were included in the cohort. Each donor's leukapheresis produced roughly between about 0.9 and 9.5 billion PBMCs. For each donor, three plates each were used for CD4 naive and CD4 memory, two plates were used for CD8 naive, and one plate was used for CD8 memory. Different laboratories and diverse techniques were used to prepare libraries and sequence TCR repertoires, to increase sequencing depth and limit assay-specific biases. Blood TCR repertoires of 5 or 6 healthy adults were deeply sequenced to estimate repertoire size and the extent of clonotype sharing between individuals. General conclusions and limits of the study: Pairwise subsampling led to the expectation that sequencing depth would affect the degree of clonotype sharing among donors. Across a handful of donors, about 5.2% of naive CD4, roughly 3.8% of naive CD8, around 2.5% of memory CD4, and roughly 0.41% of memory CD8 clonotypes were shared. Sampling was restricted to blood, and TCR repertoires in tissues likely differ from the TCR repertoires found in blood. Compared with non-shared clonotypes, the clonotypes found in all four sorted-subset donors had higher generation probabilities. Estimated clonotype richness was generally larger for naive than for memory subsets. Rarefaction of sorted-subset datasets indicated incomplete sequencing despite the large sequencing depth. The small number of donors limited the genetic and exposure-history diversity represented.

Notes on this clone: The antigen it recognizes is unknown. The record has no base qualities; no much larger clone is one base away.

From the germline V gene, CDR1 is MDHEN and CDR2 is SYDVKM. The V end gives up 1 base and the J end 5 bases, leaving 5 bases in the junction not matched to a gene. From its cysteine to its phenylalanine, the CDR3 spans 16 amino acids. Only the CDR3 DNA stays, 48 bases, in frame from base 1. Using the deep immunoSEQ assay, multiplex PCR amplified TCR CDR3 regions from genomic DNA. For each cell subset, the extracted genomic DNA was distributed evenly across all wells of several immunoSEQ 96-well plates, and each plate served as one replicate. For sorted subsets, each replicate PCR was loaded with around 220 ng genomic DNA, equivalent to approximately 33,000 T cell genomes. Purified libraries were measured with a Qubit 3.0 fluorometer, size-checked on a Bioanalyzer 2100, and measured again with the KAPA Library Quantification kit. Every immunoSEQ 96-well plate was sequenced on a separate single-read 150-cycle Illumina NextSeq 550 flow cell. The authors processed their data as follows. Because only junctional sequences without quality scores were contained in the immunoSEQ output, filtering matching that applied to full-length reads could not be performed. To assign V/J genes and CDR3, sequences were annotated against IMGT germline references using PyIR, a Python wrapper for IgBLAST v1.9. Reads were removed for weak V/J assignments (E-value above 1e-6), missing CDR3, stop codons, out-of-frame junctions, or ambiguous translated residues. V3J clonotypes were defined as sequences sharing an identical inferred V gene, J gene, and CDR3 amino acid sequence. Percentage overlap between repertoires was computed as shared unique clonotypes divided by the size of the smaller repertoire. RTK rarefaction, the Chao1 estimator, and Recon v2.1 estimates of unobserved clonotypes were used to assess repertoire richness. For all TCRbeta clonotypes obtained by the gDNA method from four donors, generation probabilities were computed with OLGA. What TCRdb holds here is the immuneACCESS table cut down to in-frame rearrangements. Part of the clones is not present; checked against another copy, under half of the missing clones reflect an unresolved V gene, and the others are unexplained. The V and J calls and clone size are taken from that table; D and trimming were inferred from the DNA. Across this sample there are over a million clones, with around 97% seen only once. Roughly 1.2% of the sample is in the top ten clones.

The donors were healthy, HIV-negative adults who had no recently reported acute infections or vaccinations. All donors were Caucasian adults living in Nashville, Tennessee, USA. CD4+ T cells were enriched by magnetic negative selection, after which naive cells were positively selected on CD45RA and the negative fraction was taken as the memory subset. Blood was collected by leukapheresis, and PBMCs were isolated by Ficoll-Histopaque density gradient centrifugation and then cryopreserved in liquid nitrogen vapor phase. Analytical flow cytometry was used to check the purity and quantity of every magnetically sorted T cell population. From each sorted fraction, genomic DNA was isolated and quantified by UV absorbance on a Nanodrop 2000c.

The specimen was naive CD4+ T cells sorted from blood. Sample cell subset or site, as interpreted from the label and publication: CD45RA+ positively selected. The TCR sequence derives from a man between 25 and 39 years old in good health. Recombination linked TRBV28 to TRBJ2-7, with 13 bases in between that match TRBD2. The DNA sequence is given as TGTGCCAGCAGTTTATCACTAGCGGGAGGGCTCGACGAGCAGTACTTC. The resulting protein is CASSLSLAGGLDEQYF.